This record covers a single T cell receptor (beta chain). Its specificity is unknown. This sample was taken from a study of CD8+CD57+ T cells in acquired aplastic anemia. Germline values: CDR1 SQVTM, CDR2 ANQGSEA. The CDR3 runs to 11 residues. V was cut by 4 bases and J by 6 bases, with 9 bases left in between. Findings and limits, study-wide: Some 28 sequences, all CD8+ CDR3, were shared between patients and controls.

Genomic DNA served as template for TCR beta VDJ and CDR3 profiling. One entry per CDR3 protein, called by TCRdb with MiXCR from the reads. The data show roughly 40,000 distinct CDR3 sequences, with approximately 67% seen just once and more than 20% held by the top ten. The source of this sequence is a human donor in good health, serving as a control. The sequenced sample was sorted CD4+, CD8+, or CD8+CD57+ T cells (not recorded which) from PBMCs. The J gene is TRBJ1-2, the V gene TRBV29-1, with D perhaps TRBD1 (5 bases). The chain's CDR3 is CSVVTGDGYTF. As DNA, the CDR3 is TGCAGCGTTGTCACGGGGGATGGCTACACCTTC.